This T cell receptor beta chain comes out of a study of patients and donors after allogeneic stem cell transplantation. This clonotype was counted a few times. The CDR3 has 13 residues. The germline gives CDR1 MDHEN, CDR2 SYDVKM. Trimming removed 3 bases at V and 4 bases at J, with 9 bases between. TCRdb reanalysed the RT-PCR reads using MiXCR and keeps one entry per CDR3 protein. The sample yields roughly 960,000 distinct CDR3 sequences, about 20% seen once. The TCR sequence derives from a human donor who was either an allogeneic HSCT recipient or a stem cell or donor lymphocyte infusion donor (not recorded which). It is not recorded whose cells these are; they may come from a transplant donor. Sample: blood, either unsorted or a sorted T cell fraction (not recorded which). This chain links TRBV28 with TRBJ2-5; D is unresolved. The CDR3 protein is CASSLDQGETQYF. CDR3 sequence (DNA): TGTGCCAGCAGTTTGGACCAAGGAGAGACCCAGTACTTC.